Presented here are 23 T cell receptor beta chains from one specimen sequenced in a study of blood T cell repertoires in COVID-19. The assay was immunoSEQ multiplex PCR, and TCRdb's table has in-frame clones only and misses some. The sample has about 160,000 clones, around 84% seen once. The sample taken for sequencing was peripheral blood. Receptor source: a woman aged 45-59 years with COVID-19, enrolled during active disease.

The genes are TRBV9 and TRBJ2-2, with TRBD1 identical over 10 bases. The trim removed 4 bases at V and 5 bases at J, leaving 8 bases unmatched. Germline assignment: CDR1 SGDLS and CDR2 YYNGEE. This CDR3 has 16 residues. This CDR3 is CASSPRQGAGTGELFF. For the CDR3, the DNA is TGTGCCAGCAGCCCCCGACAGGGGGCGGGTACCGGGGAGCTGTTTTTT.

The chain combines TRBV16 with TRBJ1-4, with 8 bases that match TRBD1. The CDR3 extends over 15 amino acids. CDR1 and CDR2 from the germline V gene are KGHSY and FQNENV. The V segment lost 3 bases and the J segment 8 bases; nucleotides outside the gene matches: 8. CDR3 nucleotides: TGTGCCAGCAGCCATAACAGGGGGAGTGGAGAAAAACTGTTTTTT. It translates to CASSHNRGSGEKLFF.

This clone was observed a handful of times. V usage is TRBV3-1 (or the pseudogene TRBV3-2) and J usage is TRBJ2-3; 7 bases map to TRBD1. This CDR3 has 17 amino acids. Germline CDR1 is LGHDT and CDR2 is YNNKEL (reference sequence). J lost 3 bases, V lost 1 base, and 10 bases had no gene match. The CDR3 spells CASSQAGPTGKTDTQYF. CDR3 coding DNA: TGTGCCAGCAGCCAAGCCGGGCCGACAGGGAAGACAGATACGCAGTATTTT.

The CDR3 nucleotides are TGTGCTAGTGGTCGGACAGGGACGAACACCGGGGAGCTGTTTTTT. It encodes CASGRTGTNTGELFF. The chain couples TRBV12-5 to TRBJ2-2, with 8 nucleotides matching TRBD1. Germline CDR1 reads LGHNT; CDR2 reads FRNRAP. CDR3 length equals 15 residues. The junction had 2 bases not matched to a gene; V was cut back by 5 bases and J by 0 bases.

The chain has TRBV19 and TRBJ2-7; 11 bases map to TRBD1. The germline gives CDR1 LNHDA, CDR2 SQIVND (reference sequence). With V trimmed by 6 bases and J by 6 bases, 10 bases remained unmatched. The CDR3 consists of 15 residues. This CDR3 is CASSQPGQGVAEQYF. The CDR3 nucleotides are TGTGCCAGTAGCCAACCGGGACAGGGGGTTGCCGAGCAGTACTTC.

The CDR3: CASSPPTPNYGYTF. CDR3 nucleotides: TGCGCCAGCAGCCCACCGACACCTAACTATGGCTACACCTTC. The V and J genes are TRBV5-1 and TRBJ1-2, with D unresolved. Germline V gene sequence: CDR1 SGHRS, CDR2 YFSETQ. This CDR3 is built from 14 residues. V gave up 4 bases and J gave up 0 bases, with 10 bases separating them.

V usage is TRBV5-8 and J usage is TRBJ1-6; 7 bases fit TRBD1. Trimming took 2 bases from V and 7 from J; bases not matched to a gene: 3. The CDR3 contains 14 residues. From germline, CDR1 is SGHTS and CDR2 YDEGEE. The CDR3 loop is CASSFLQGNSPLHF. The DNA of the CDR3 is TGTGCCAGCAGCTTTTTACAGGGGAATTCACCCCTCCACTTT.

The rearrangement links TRBV7-2 to TRBJ2-7; TRBD1 matches 10 bases. The CDR3 totals 14 residues. The junction had 7 bases not matched to a gene; V was cut back by 4 bases and J by 7 bases. The germline V gene has CDR1 SGHTA and CDR2 FQGNSA. CDR3 loop: CASSSRQGADEQYF. The DNA for the CDR3 is TGTGCCAGCAGCTCGCGACAGGGGGCGGATGAGCAGTACTTC.

The gene calls are TRBV5-1 and TRBJ2-3; 7 nucleotides match TRBD2. V dropped 3 bases and J dropped 10; count of bases not matched to a gene: 5. The CDR3 extends over 12 amino acids. Germline CDR1 and CDR2: SGHRS and YFSETQ. In nucleotides, the CDR3 is TGCGCCAGCAGCTCCGGACTAGACCCGCAGTATTTT. Encoded protein: CASSSGLDPQYF.

The V call is TRBV30, the J call TRBJ2-7, with 9 positions matching TRBD1. This CDR3 has 17 residues. Germline V gene data show CDR1 as GTSNPN and CDR2 as SVGIG (reference sequence). The ends lost 0 bases at V and 5 bases at J; junction bases unmatched: 14. CDR3 sequence (DNA): TGTGCCTGGAGTGTAACCAACCACAGACAGGGGGGGGACGAGCAGTACTTC. Protein sequence: CAWSVTNHRQGGDEQYF.

V gene TRBV27 combines with J gene TRBJ1-6, with 7 bases matching TRBD1. Germline V lookup: CDR1 MNHEY, CDR2 SMNVEV (reference sequence). After removal of 4 bases from V and 3 bases from J, the junction contained 3 bases not matched to a gene. This CDR3 spans 15 amino acids. The CDR3 reads CASSSRTGYNSPLHF. CDR3 nucleotides: TGTGCCAGCAGTTCACGGACAGGCTATAATTCACCCCTCCACTTT.

The chain couples TRBV5-1 to TRBJ2-3; 11 bases line up with TRBD1. With 0 bases clipped from V and 4 bases from J, the junction kept 1 base outside the gene matches. CDR3 length equals 15 residues. CDR1 and CDR2 (germline): SGHRS, YFSETQ. The CDR3 spells CASSLGTGGSDTQYF. The CDR3 DNA follows: TGCGCCAGCAGCTTGGGGACAGGGGGCTCAGATACGCAGTATTTT.

V is TRBV10-3 and J is TRBJ2-3; 7 positions match TRBD1. The CDR3 has 15 residues. The J segment lost 9 bases and the V segment lost 3 bases, leaving 12 bases of the junction unmatched. Germline loops: CDR1 ENHRY, CDR2 SYGVKD. CDR3 sequence: CAISDPDRDVGTQYF. DNA for the CDR3: TGTGCCATCAGTGATCCCGACAGGGACGTGGGGACGCAGTATTTT.

The rearrangement joins TRBV3-1 (or the pseudogene TRBV3-2) to TRBJ1-1; perhaps TRBD1 as D (5 bases). V lost 0 bases to trimming and J lost 6 bases, with 11 bases between them. Germline CDR1 is LGHDT and CDR2 is YNNKEL (reference sequence). The CDR3 covers 14 residues. CDR3 DNA: TGTGCCAGCAGCCAAGATCAGGACAAGGCTGAAGCTTTCTTT. Amino acid sequence: CASSQDQDKAEAFF.

The rearrangement uses TRBV10-1 and TRBJ2-7; D unclear. CDR3 size: 11 residues. CDR1 and CDR2 (germline): WNHNN, SYGVQD (reference sequence). Deletions cut 6 bases from V and 9 bases from J, with 12 bases between. In DNA, the CDR3 is TGCGCCAGCAGCGATTCTAGTGTGCAGTACTTC. It codes for CASSDSSVQYF.

The chain has TRBV5-1 and TRBJ2-3, with TRBD2 matching 13 bases. CDR1 SGHRS and CDR2 YFSETQ come from the germline V gene. V lost 0 bases, J lost 0 bases, and 7 bases stayed unmatched. The CDR3 covers 19 residues. The DNA for the CDR3 is TGCGCCAGCAGCTTGGCGGGACTAGCGGGAACGTCTAGCACAGATACGCAGTATTTT. It translates to CASSLAGLAGTSSTDTQYF.

This chain links TRBV5-1 with TRBJ2-1, with 8 positions matching TRBD2. The trim removed 0 bases at V and 5 bases at J, leaving 7 bases unmatched. CDR3 size: 16 residues. Germline V gene lookup returns CDR1 SGHRS and CDR2 YFSETQ. The CDR3 loop reads CASSLALAGLNNEQFF. The CDR3 DNA is TGCGCCAGCAGCTTGGCCTTAGCGGGGCTTAACAATGAGCAGTTCTTC. The entire variable domain, with the rest obtained from reference TRBV5-1 and TRBJ2-1, is as follows: KAGVTQTPRYLIKTRGQQVTLSCSPISGHRSVSWYQQTPGQGLQFLFEYFSETQRNKGNFPGRFSGRQFSNSRSEMNVSTLELGDSALYLCASSLALAGLNNEQFFGPGTRLTVL.

This chain joins TRBV24-1 and TRBJ2-7; 8 positions agree with TRBD2. V dropped 9 bases and J dropped 2; count of bases not matched to a gene: 5. The CDR3 is 13 residues long. The V gene's germline CDR1 is KGHDR and CDR2 SFDVKD. CDR3 region: CATSAGATYEQYF. The CDR3 DNA is TGTGCCACCTCAGCGGGAGCTACCTACGAGCAGTACTTC.

The genes are TRBV5-1 and TRBJ2-5; 9 nucleotides match TRBD1. The CDR3 is 14 amino acids. The germline gives CDR1 SGHRS, CDR2 YFSETQ. The V and J ends lost 4 bases and 6 bases, in that order; junction bases with no gene match: 7. The CDR3 nucleotides read TGCGCCAGCAGCCCGGGACAGGGAGGAAAGACCCAGTACTTC. Residues: CASSPGQGGKTQYF.

This clone was counted at least ten times. The V and J genes are TRBV14 and TRBJ2-7, with 7 bases matching TRBD1. Germline loops: CDR1 SGHDN, CDR2 FVKESK. The CDR3 covers 16 residues. Trimming cost V 4 bases and J 4 bases; bases outside gene matches: 13. CDR3 sequence: CASSLLSGTAIYEQYF. The CDR3 DNA is TGTGCCAGCAGCCTACTTTCCGGGACAGCTATTTACGAGCAGTACTTC.

V usage is TRBV5-1 and J usage is TRBJ1-1; 7 bases align to TRBD1. V gave up 3 bases and J gave up 3 bases; unmatched junction bases: 11. The CDR3 contains 16 residues. Germline CDR1 is SGHRS and CDR2 is YFSETQ. This CDR3 reads CASSWMATGADTEAFF. CDR3 in DNA: TGCGCCAGCAGCTGGATGGCCACAGGGGCTGACACTGAAGCTTTCTTT.

The rearrangement links TRBV19 to TRBJ1-3, with D perhaps matching TRBD1 (5 bases). The CDR3 spans 12 residues. Germline CDR1 LNHDA, CDR2 SQIVND (reference sequence). Trimming cost V 9 bases and J 2 bases, with 8 bases left between them. The DNA for the CDR3 is TGTGCCAGCAGGGAGGCTGGAAACACCATATATTTT. Protein sequence: CASREAGNTIYF. The whole variable domain, filled in from reference TRBV19 and TRBJ1-3, reads DGGITQSPKYLFRKEGQNVTLSCEQNLNHDAMYWYRQDPGQGLRLIYYSQIVNDFQKGDIAEGYSVSREKKESFPLTVTSAQKNPTAFYLCASREAGNTIYFGEGSWLTVV.

The CDR3 loop reads CASGLSGNTIYF. In nucleotides, the CDR3 is TGTGCCTCAGGGCTCTCTGGAAACACCATATATTTT. The V and J genes are TRBV7-6 and TRBJ1-3, with a possible D match to TRBD1 (5 bases). The CDR3 length is 12 residues. With 11 bases removed from V and 0 bases from J, the gap between germline ends came to 8 bases. The germline V gene encodes CDR1 SGHVS and CDR2 FNYEAQ.